This record looks at one TCR beta chain sequence and its context. The target antigen is unknown. This sample stems from a study of CD8+CD57+ T cells in acquired aplastic anemia. On the study more broadly: DNA from sorted CD4+ and CD8+ cells averaged around 3.2 ug. The study's findings and limits: Researchers reported that CD8+ Simpson's diversity was not significantly different in patients versus controls. Between patients and controls, around 27 CD8+ CDR3 sequences were found in common.

Sequencing involved patients with CD8+CD57+ cell expansion previously shown by flow cytometry. Investigators profiled TCR beta VDJ and CDR3 from genomic DNA template. TCRdb independently ran MiXCR on the reads; one entry per CDR3 protein. In the table there are approximately 58,000 distinct CDR3 sequences, around 50% of which are singletons. Trimming took off 7 bases at V and 4 bases at J, with 13 bases between the two ends. The CDR3 loop spans 13 amino acids. Germline V gives CDR1 SNHLY, CDR2 FYNNEI. This sequence originates from a human donor with aplastic anemia. The sample was sorted CD4+, CD8+, or CD8+CD57+ T cells (not recorded which) from PBMCs. The chain combines TRBV2 with TRBJ1-2; a weak D match, TRBD1 (5 bases). The CDR3 DNA is TGTGCCAGCAATGGGGCGGGTAGCTATGGCTACACCTTC. Translated: CASNGAGSYGYTF.